This is a list of T cell receptor beta chains from one sample in a study of blood T cell repertoires in COVID-19. Method: immunoSEQ multiplex PCR; TCRdb's copy keeps in-frame clones and lacks some. The sample includes just under 80,000 clones, about 80% seen only once; the top ten take roughly 12%. The sample was peripheral blood. Receptors were obtained from a human donor in a cohort sampled during active COVID-19. The CDR3 runs from the conserved cysteine through the conserved F or W. D genes are given only for firm matches. Expanded clones are given a class, and other clones once, few, many or no size at all.

V gene	CDR3 length	clone size	J gene	D gene	CDR3 DNA	CDR3 protein
TRBV2	15	-	TRBJ1-3	-	TGTGCCAGTCAGGTAGACAGTTACTCTGGAAACACCATATATTTT	CASQVDSYSGNTIYF
TRBV3-1/TRBV3-2	16	-	TRBJ1-4	TRBD1	TGTGCCAGCAGCCACGGGACAGGGGGCGTCATGAAAAAACTGTTTTTT	CASSHGTGGVMKKLFF
TRBV30	14	-	TRBJ1-5	-	TGTGCCTGGAGTCCAGACAGGTCCAATCAGCCCCAGCATTTT	CAWSPDRSNQPQHF
TRBV30	14	-	TRBJ1-1	TRBD1	TGTGCCTGGAGCTCCGGGACAGGGGGCACTGAAGCTTTCTTT	CAWSSGTGGTEAFF
TRBV27	16	-	TRBJ1-2	TRBD1	TGTGCCAGCAGCCGAGGGGGACAGGGGGCCTCTCATGGCTACACCTTC	CASSRGGQGASHGYTF
TRBV18	14	-	TRBJ2-1	-	TGTGCCAGCTCATCTCTAGCGCCGTTGGGTGAGCAGTTCTTC	CASSSLAPLGEQFF
TRBV4-1	16	-	TRBJ2-3	TRBD2	TGCGCCAGCGCAACTTCTAGCGGGAGGGCCTTAGATACGCAGTATTTT	CASATSSGRALDTQYF
TRBV27	15	-	TRBJ2-1	TRBD2	TGTGCCAGCAGTCGGACTAGCGGGGAGAATAATGAGCAGTTCTTC	CASSRTSGENNEQFF
TRBV28	17	-	TRBJ2-5	TRBD1	TGTGCCAGCAGTCGGATCGTAGGGGGCCATGGGCGAGAGACCCAGTACTTC	CASSRIVGGHGRETQYF
TRBV28	18	-	TRBJ2-1	-	TGTGCCAGCAGTTTACGGAGGTTCGTGGGGGAGGAGTACAATGAGCAGTTCTTC	CASSLRRFVGEEYNEQFF
TRBV2	13	-	TRBJ1-5	-	TGTGCCAGCAATAGACAGCTTAATCAGCCCCAGCATTTT	CASNRQLNQPQHF
TRBV3-1/TRBV3-2	13	-	TRBJ2-7	-	TGTGCCAGCAGTCTGAACCTAGACCACGAGCAGTACTTC	CASSLNLDHEQYF
TRBV6-1	16	-	TRBJ2-3	TRBD2	TGTGCCAGCAGTGAAGGGACTAGCGGGGCCACAGATACGCAGTATTTT	CASSEGTSGATDTQYF
TRBV2	15	-	TRBJ1-2	-	TGTGCCAGCAGAACGACAGGTGTAGCTAACTATGGCTACACCTTC	CASRTTGVANYGYTF
TRBV5-1	16	-	TRBJ2-5	TRBD1	TGCGCCAGCAGCTCCCAACCCGGACAGGGTCAAGAGACCCAGTACTTC	CASSSQPGQGQETQYF
TRBV10-2	14	-	TRBJ2-2	-	TGCGCCAGCAGTGAGATGTTGCTAGCCGGGGAGCTGTTTTTT	CASSEMLLAGELFF
TRBV5-5	12	-	TRBJ1-5	-	TGTGCCAGCAGCTCGGACTACGAGCCCCAGCATTTT	CASSSDYEPQHF
TRBV3-1/TRBV3-2	14	-	TRBJ2-7	-	TGTGCCAGCAGCCAACCGGGGGTGTTTGCCGAGCAGTACTTC	CASSQPGVFAEQYF
TRBV10-3	14	-	TRBJ2-7	-	TGTGCCATCAGCGAGTCCAGGTCCTCCTACGAGCAGTACTTC	CAISESRSSYEQYF
TRBV27	14	-	TRBJ1-1	-	TGTGCCAGCAGCTCCCCGGCCCGGCGGACTGAAGCTTTCTTT	CASSSPARRTEAFF
TRBV2	16	-	TRBJ1-3	-	TGTGCCAGCAGTTCTTATAGTACAGGGACTGGAAACACCATATATTTT	CASSSYSTGTGNTIYF
TRBV9	14	-	TRBJ1-6	TRBD1	TGTGCCAGCAGCCCACGGGGGACAGGGGTCATCCTCCACTTT	CASSPRGTGVILHF
TRBV5-1	15	-	TRBJ1-3	-	TGCGCCAGCAGCTTAGGAGCAGGGGACGGAAACACCATATATTTT	CASSLGAGDGNTIYF
TRBV3-1/TRBV3-2	15	once	TRBJ2-1	TRBD2	TGTGCCAGCAGCCCCCAGCGGGGGGCATACAATGAGCAGTTCTTC	CASSPQRGAYNEQFF
TRBV7-6	15	-	TRBJ2-3	TRBD2	TGTGCCAGCAGCTTAGGACTAGCGGGAGGGGATACGCAGTATTTT	CASSLGLAGGDTQYF
TRBV19	14	-	TRBJ1-3	TRBD1	TGTGCCAGTAGGCCGGGACAGACCACCTCCACCATATATTTT	CASRPGQTTSTIYF
TRBV5-1	15	-	TRBJ2-7	TRBD2	TGCGCCAGCAGCCCCACTAGCGGAAGCTCCTACGAGCAGTACTTC	CASSPTSGSSYEQYF
TRBV19	15	-	TRBJ1-5	TRBD1	TGTGCCAGTAGTACCGGGACAGGGGGCGATCAGCCCCAGCATTTT	CASSTGTGGDQPQHF
TRBV2	16	-	TRBJ1-5	-	TGTGCCAGCGGTCCCCCAAATCAAGGAGGCAATCAGCCCCAGCATTTT	CASGPPNQGGNQPQHF
TRBV18	13	-	TRBJ1-2	-	TGTGCCAGCTCGGCAGGGGAAAGCTATGGCTACACCTTC	CASSAGESYGYTF
TRBV5-1	15	-	TRBJ2-7	TRBD1	TGCGCCAGCAGCTTGCTCGGGACAGGGGGCGACGAGCAGTACTTC	CASSLLGTGGDEQYF
TRBV7-9	16	-	TRBJ2-7	TRBD2	TGTGCCAGCAGCCCAGGGACTAGCGGATATGACTACGAGCAGTACTTC	CASSPGTSGYDYEQYF
TRBV2	15	many	TRBJ2-2	TRBD1	TGTGCCAGCAGACAGGGGGCGGCGAACACCGGGGAGCTGTTTTTT	CASRQGAANTGELFF
TRBV6-5	15	-	TRBJ1-6	-	TGTGCCAGCAGTTATAACATTGACTATAATTCACCCCTCCACTTT	CASSYNIDYNSPLHF
TRBV19	13	few	TRBJ1-2	-	TGTGCCAGTACGAGTACAGCTAACTATGGCTACACCTTC	CASTSTANYGYTF
TRBV5-1	16	-	TRBJ2-7	-	TGCGCCAGCAGCTTGGAGGGCAGGGGACCTTCCTACGAGCAGTACTTC	CASSLEGRGPSYEQYF
TRBV7-6	17	-	TRBJ2-6	TRBD2	TGTGCCAGCAGCCCCCGGGGGGGTAGTTCTGGGGCCAACGTCCTGACTTTC	CASSPRGGSSGANVLTF
TRBV28	13	-	TRBJ2-1	-	TGTGCCAGCAGTTTAAAAAGGGGCAATGAGCAGTTCTTC	CASSLKRGNEQFF
TRBV5-1	16	-	TRBJ2-2	TRBD2	TGCGCCAGCAGCCCAAATGGCGGGAGGGGCACCGGGGAGCTGTTTTTT	CASSPNGGRGTGELFF
TRBV6-5	14	-	TRBJ1-1	TRBD1	TGTGCCAGCAGTTGGACAGGGGCGGGCACTGAAGCTTTCTTT	CASSWTGAGTEAFF
TRBV27	13	-	TRBJ2-6	-	TGTGCCAGCAAACTCTCTGGGGCCAACGTCCTGACTTTC	CASKLSGANVLTF
TRBV5-1	11	few	TRBJ1-2	-	TGCGCCAGCAGCGACGGAGGTGGCTACACCTTC	CASSDGGGYTF
TRBV19	15	few	TRBJ2-7	-	TGTGCCAGTATGACGGGTAGCGGAGAGGGAGGCGAGCAGTACTTC	CASMTGSGEGGEQYF
TRBV6-5	13	-	TRBJ1-2	-	TGTGCCAGCAGTTGGGAGGGGAACTATGGCTACACCTTC	CASSWEGNYGYTF
TRBV10-3	13	once	TRBJ1-6	TRBD1	TGTGCCATCAGAAGGGACAGTAATTCACCCCTCCACTTT	CAIRRDSNSPLHF
TRBV2	12	-	TRBJ2-5	-	TGTGCCAGCAGTTATACTGGAGAGACCCAGTACTTC	CASSYTGETQYF
TRBV11-2	13	once	TRBJ1-4	-	TGTGCCAGCAGCCGCGGAACTAATGAAAAACTGTTTTTT	CASSRGTNEKLFF
TRBV6-5	13	-	TRBJ2-5	-	TGTGCCAGCAGTAACCACCAGGGGGAGACCCAGTACTTC	CASSNHQGETQYF
TRBV23-1	15	-	TRBJ2-7	TRBD1	TGCGCCAGCAGTATAGGACAGGGGGGCAATTGGGAGCAGTACTTC	CASSIGQGGNWEQYF